This T cell receptor beta chain was profiled in a study of CD8 T cells in ankylosing spondylitis (dated by TCRdb to the late 2010s). Describing the broader study: The study profiled T cell receptor beta repertoires in healthy donors and ankylosing spondylitis patients to find disease-linked TCR variants. Samples of peripheral blood were taken, and for ankylosing spondylitis patients, synovial fluid was collected as well. The whole study cohort included 90 to 120 healthy donors and around 25 ankylosing spondylitis patients.

Notes on this clonotype: There is no known antigen for this receptor. Nothing much larger sits one base from this clone, and base qualities are not available.

For sequencing, an Illumina HiSeq 2500 was employed. TCR beta libraries were prepared by quantitative 5'-RACE with molecular barcodes. Regarding the original processing steps: A new computational method based on a probabilistic model of VDJ rearrangement was used to identify disease-linked TCR variants. TCRdb's own reprocessing of the public reads used fastp at Q25 and MiXCR and kept productive beta chains. Rows matching on CDR3 protein sequence are summarized as one entry with the most common DNA and genes. For this entry, the V and J calls and clone size follow TCRdb and not the study's own pipeline. Recorded for this sample are 30,000 to 40,000 distinct CDR3 sequences; approximately 10% of them occurred a single time. The top ten hold more than 15% of the sample. The full study reports these points: A TCR beta motif made up of several highly homologous amino acid variants appeared to be characteristic of blood from ankylosing spondylitis patients. Some motif variants were previously reported in synovial fluid and blood of reactive arthritis patients, suggesting common disease-initiation mechanisms. The disease-linked clones were reported to be significantly enriched in matched synovial fluid samples from ankylosing spondylitis patients. The disease-linked clones showed a CD8+ phenotype and occurred at relatively low frequencies in peripheral blood.

The CDR3, from cysteine to phenylalanine, totals 15 residues. Here the CDR3 DNA is all that survives: 45 bases in frame from base 1. CDR1 and CDR2, looked up from the germline V gene, are MNHEY and SVGEGT. V is pruned by 8 bases and J by 6 bases, leaving 11 bases of the junction without a gene match. The sequence joins TRBV6-2 or TRBV6-3 to TRBJ2-2; a stretch of 8 junction bases matches TRBD1. The clonotype originates from a male donor with ankylosing spondylitis or in good health (not recorded which). Source material: blood, either unsorted or a sorted T cell fraction (not recorded which). At the DNA level, the sequence is TGTGCCAGCCGCCTTTCGCAGGGGGCATCCGGGGAGCTGTTTTTT. Its coded protein is CASRLSQGASGELFF.